This T cell receptor beta chain was sequenced for a study of T cells in Graves' hyperthyroidism and ophthalmopathy. Study observations and caveats: Classification by a 13 V-J model distinguished ophthalmopathy from stable hyperthyroidism. Onset of ophthalmopathy came a median roughly 6.5 months after the model predicted it.

With 5 bases clipped from V and 4 bases from J, the junction kept 7 bases outside the gene matches. This CDR3 spans 14 amino acids. Authors of the study amplified TCR beta CDR3 regions from RNA transcripts. TCR CDR3 regions were first amplified by RT-PCR with HTBI primers. MiXCR, applied by TCRdb to the multiplex PCR reads, yields one record per CDR3 protein. The data contain over 550,000 distinct CDR3 sequences, 16% of them singletons. This clonotype was counted at least ten times. The antigen remains unidentified. This chain connects TRBV12-3 or TRBV12-4 to TRBJ1-2; 7 nucleotides match TRBD1. This TCR was recovered from a woman aged 18-29 years with Graves' hyperthyroidism. Sequencing was done on a sample of blood. CDR3 in DNA: TGTGCCAGCAGTCCGACAGGGAGCGGCTATGGCTACACCTTC. It is translated as CASSPTGSGYGYTF.